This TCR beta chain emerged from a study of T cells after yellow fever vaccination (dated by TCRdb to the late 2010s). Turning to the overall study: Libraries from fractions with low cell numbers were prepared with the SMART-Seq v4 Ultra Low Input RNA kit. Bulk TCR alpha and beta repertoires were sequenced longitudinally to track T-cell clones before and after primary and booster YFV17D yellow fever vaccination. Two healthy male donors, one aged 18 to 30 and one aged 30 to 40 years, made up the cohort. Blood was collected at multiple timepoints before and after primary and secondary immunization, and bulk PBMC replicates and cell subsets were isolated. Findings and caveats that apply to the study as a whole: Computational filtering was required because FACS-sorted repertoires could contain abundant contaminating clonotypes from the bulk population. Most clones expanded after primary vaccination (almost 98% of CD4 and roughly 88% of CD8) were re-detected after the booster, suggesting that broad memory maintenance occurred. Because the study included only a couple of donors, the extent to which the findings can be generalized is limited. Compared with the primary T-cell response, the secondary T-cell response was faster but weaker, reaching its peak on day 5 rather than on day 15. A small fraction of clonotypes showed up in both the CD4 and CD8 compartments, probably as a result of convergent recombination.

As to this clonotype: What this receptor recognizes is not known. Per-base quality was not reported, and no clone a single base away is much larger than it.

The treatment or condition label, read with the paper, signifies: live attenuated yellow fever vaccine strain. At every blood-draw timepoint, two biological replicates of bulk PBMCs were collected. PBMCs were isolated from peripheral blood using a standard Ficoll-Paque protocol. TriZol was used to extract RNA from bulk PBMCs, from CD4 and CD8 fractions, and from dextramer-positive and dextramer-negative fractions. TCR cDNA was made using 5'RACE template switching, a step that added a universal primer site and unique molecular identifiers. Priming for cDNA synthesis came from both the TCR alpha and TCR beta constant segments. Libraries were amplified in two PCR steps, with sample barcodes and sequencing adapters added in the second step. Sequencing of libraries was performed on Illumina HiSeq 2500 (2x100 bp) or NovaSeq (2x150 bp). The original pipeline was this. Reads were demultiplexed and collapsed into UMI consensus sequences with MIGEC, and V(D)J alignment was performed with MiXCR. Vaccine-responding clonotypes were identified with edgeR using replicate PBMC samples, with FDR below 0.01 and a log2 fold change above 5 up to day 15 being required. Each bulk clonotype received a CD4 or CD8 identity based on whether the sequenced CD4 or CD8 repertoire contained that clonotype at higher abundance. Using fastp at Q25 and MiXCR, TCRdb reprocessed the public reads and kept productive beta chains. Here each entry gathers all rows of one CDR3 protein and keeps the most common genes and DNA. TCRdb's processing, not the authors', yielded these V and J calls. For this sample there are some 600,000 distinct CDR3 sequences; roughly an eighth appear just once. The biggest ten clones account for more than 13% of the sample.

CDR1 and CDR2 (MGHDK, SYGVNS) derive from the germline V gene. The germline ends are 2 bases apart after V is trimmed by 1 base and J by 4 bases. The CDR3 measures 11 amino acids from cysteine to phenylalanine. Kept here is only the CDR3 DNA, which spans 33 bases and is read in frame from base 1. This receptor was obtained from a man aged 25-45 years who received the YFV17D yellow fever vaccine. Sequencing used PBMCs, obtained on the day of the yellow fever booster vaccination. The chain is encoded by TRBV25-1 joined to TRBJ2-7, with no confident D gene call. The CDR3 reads CASSEWYEQYF. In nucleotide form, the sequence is TGTGCCAGCAGTGAATGGTACGAGCAGTACTTC.